This TCR beta chain was profiled in a study of shared clonotypes between healthy human individuals. Naive CD8 cells lacked CD45RO and underwent positive selection for CCR7, leaving out terminally differentiated effector memory CD45RA+ cells. This clone was seen only once. What it binds is not known. Germline V gene sequence: CDR1 GTSNPN, CDR2 SVGIG (reference sequence). The CDR3 contains 11 residues. The V end was cut by 7 bases, the J end by 4 bases, with 10 bases between. The deep-level immunoSEQ assay was used. Only in-frame clones appear in the TCRdb table, and some are missing; sequencing was by immunoSEQ multiplex PCR. The sample lists 600,000 or so clones, 90% to 95% occurring once. Study results and limitations: Shared across four donors were around 5% of the naive CD4 clonotypes.

The origin of this receptor is a woman in her 30s in good health. Sequenced material: naive CD8+ T cells sorted from blood. The V call is TRBV30, the J call TRBJ1-2; tentatively, D is TRBD1 (5 bases). Here the CDR3 DNA reads TGTGCCTATGACAGATCCTATGGCTACACCTTC. Amino acids: CAYDRSYGYTF.